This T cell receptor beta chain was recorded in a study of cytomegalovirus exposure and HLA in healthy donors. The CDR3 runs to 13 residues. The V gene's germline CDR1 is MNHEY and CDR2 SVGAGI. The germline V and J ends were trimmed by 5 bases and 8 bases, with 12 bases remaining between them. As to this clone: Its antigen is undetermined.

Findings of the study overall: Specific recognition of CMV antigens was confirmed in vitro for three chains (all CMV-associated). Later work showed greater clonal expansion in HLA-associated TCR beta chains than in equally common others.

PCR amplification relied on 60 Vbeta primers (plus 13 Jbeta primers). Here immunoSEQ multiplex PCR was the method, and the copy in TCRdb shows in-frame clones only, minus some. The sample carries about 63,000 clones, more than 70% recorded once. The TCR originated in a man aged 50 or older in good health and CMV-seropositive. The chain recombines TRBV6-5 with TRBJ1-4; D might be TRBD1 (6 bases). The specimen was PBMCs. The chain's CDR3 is CASSAQGWEKLFF. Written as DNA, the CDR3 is TGTGCCAGCAGTGCACAGGGTTGGGAAAAACTGTTTTTT.